This TCR beta chain was sequenced during a study of blood T cell repertoires in COVID-19 (dated by TCRdb to about 2020). At the level of the whole study: Samples covering the acute and convalescent phases of COVID-19 were provided by collaborators in the United States, Italy and Spain. Nearly every sample came with metadata listing a de-identified subject ID, COVID-19 status, age in years and sex. Where HLA class I and class II types were available, the types were taken from metadata supplied by the sample provider, not from assay-based typing. A freely available public database, intended as a resource for researchers studying the immune response to SARS-CoV-2, is where the repertoires were released. Deeply sampled blood TCRbeta repertoires from subjects exposed to, actively infected with, or recovered from COVID-19 were included in the dataset. The samples were drawn from the first 160 participants of the ongoing ImmuneRACE study and from about 1,200 subjects provided by 6 global collaborators. The material from the prospective study consisted of cDNA or gDNA derived from T cells, B-cell-depleted T cells, or PBMCs.

Each collaborating institution followed its own protocols to collect whole blood in K2EDTA tubes. For TCRbeta analysis, collaborator samples were shipped as frozen whole blood, as isolated PBMCs, or as DNA extracted from either sample type. TCRbeta CDR3 regions were amplified from genomic DNA using the immunoSEQ Assay, a bias-controlled multiplex PCR. The original pipeline was this. Within the assay, amplification of reference gene primers was used to estimate how many nucleated cells each sample contained. To quantify the absolute abundance of each unique TCRbeta CDR3 rearrangement, sequence reads were collapsed and filtered. For each sample, productive Simpson clonality was calculated as the square root of Simpson's diversity index across productive rearrangements. What TCRdb holds here is the immuneACCESS table cut down to in-frame rearrangements. Part of the clones is not present; checked against another copy, under half of the missing clones reflect an unresolved V gene, and the others are unexplained. V and J calls plus clone size are reproduced from that table; the DNA served to infer D and trimming. The sample table lists about 170,000 clones, around 80% of them with a count of one. Roughly 2.8% of the sample is held by the ten biggest clonotypes.

About this clone: Its antigen remains unidentified. Within one base of it there is no much larger clone, and no base qualities were kept.

CDR1 and CDR2, looked up from the germline V gene, are SGHRS and YFSETQ. Relative to germline, V is 1 base shorter and J is 3 bases shorter, with 10 bases between their ends. The CDR3 spans 14 residues, from the cysteine through the phenylalanine. The DNA shown is the 42-base CDR3, in frame from base 1. What the study reported, not specific to this receptor: The quantity of clinical and demographic metadata differed by source and by participant and was supplied without curation.

The source of this sequence is an older woman with acute or convalescent COVID-19. The chain is assembled from TRBV5-1 and TRBJ1-1; tentative D gene TRBD1, with 5 bases matching. Sequencing input: peripheral blood. The CDR3 amino acid sequence is: CASSLTGGDTEAFF. In nucleotide form, the sequence is TGCGCCAGCAGCTTGACGGGGGGTGACACTGAAGCTTTCTTT.